Sequencing of this T cell receptor beta chain was carried out in a study of early T cells in non-severe SARS-CoV-2 infection. This clonotype was seen at least ten times. From the 5' RACE reads, TCRdb called clonotypes with MiXCR, one entry per CDR3 protein. This sample carries approximately 76,000 distinct CDR3 sequences, around 10% of them seen once, and the ten largest clones take approximately 2.4%. V was trimmed by 2 bases and J by 0 bases, leaving 5 bases between them. The CDR3 loop spans 14 amino acids. CDR1 SGHVS and CDR2 FQNEAQ come from the germline V gene. The chain links TRBV7-8 to TRBJ1-5, with unresolved D. The sequence was collected from an adult who was a healthcare worker with PCR-confirmed SARS-CoV-2 infection or an uninfected control (not recorded which). Sequencing used whole blood. The CDR3 protein is CASSLIGSNQPQHF. DNA for the CDR3: TGTGCCAGCAGCTTAATCGGTAGCAATCAGCCCCAGCATTTT.